The entry below gives a single T cell receptor (beta chain) sequence along with its context. The data derive from a study of blood T cell repertoires in COVID-19. Study-wide background: The analysed material was cDNA or gDNA that came from T cells, B-cell-depleted T cells, or PBMCs.

Sequencing used immunoSEQ multiplex PCR; TCRdb keeps in-frame clones, though not all of them. The sample lists approximately 150,000 clones, around 84% occurring once. The source of this sequence is a human donor in a cohort sampled during active COVID-19. The specimen sequenced was peripheral blood.

This CDR3 reads CASAIRDSNTDTQYF. The CDR3 DNA reads as TGCGCCAGTGCGATCCGGGACAGCAACACAGATACGCAGTATTTT. This chain uses TRBV4-1 with TRBJ2-3, with 7 nucleotides matching TRBD1. V gave up 9 bases and J gave up 2 bases; unmatched junction bases: 11. This CDR3 has 15 residues. Germline V gene lookup returns CDR1 MGHRA and CDR2 YSYEKL.